This TCR beta chain was sequenced during a study of radiotherapy plus CTLA-4 blockade in lung cancer. TCRdb's copy holds only in-frame clones and misses some; the assay was immunoSEQ multiplex PCR. The sample carries 90,000 or so clones, about four fifths recorded once. Study-level points and caveats: In blood, early T cell clone dynamics reportedly predicted response best, together with interferon-beta. In blood, after radiotherapy plus ipilimumab, tumor-derived TCR clones expanded.

The table lists this clone with a count of one. Its target is unknown. Sequencing was performed on peripheral blood, taken from a patient treated with radiotherapy plus ipilimumab. The clonotype comes from a human donor with non-small cell lung cancer who had stable disease on radiotherapy plus ipilimumab.

CDR3 residues: CASSSRGLAASRGNEQFF. The CDR3, as DNA: TGTGCCAGCAGCTCCCGAGGACTAGCGGCTTCGAGGGGCAATGAGCAGTTCTTC. The rearrangement joins TRBV7-2 to TRBJ2-1, with 10 bases fitting TRBD2. Trimming removed 4 bases from V and 6 bases from J; junction bases left unmatched: 15. CDR3 length: 18 residues. Germline values: CDR1 SGHTA, CDR2 FQGNSA.